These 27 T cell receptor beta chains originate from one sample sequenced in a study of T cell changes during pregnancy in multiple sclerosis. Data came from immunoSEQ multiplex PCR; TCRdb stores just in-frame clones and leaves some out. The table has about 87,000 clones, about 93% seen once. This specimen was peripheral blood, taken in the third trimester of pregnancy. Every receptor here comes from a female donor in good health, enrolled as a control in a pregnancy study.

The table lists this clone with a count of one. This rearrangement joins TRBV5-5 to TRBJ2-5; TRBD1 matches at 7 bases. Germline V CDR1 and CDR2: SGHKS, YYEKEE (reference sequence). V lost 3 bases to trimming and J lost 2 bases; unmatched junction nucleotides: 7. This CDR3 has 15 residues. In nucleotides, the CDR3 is TGTGCCAGCAGCTCCCGACAGGGAAGGCAAGAGACCCAGTACTTC. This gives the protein CASSSRQGRQETQYF.

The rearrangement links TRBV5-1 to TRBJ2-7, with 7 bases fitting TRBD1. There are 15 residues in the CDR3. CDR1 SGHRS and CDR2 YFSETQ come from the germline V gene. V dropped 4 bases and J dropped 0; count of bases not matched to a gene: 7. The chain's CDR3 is CASSLTGTDSYEQYF. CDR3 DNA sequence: TGCGCCAGCAGCCTGACCGGGACAGACTCCTACGAGCAGTACTTC.

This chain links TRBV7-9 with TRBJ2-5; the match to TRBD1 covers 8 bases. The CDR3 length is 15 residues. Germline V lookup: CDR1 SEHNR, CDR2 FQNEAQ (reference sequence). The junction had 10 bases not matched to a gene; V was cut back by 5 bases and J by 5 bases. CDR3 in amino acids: CASSATRGLRETQYF. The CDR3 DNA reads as TGTGCCAGCAGCGCGACCAGGGGGCTGCGGGAGACCCAGTACTTC.

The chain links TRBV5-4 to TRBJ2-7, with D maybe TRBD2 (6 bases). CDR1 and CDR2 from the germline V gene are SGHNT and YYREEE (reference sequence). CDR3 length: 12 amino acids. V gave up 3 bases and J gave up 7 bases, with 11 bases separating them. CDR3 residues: CASSWDFLEQYF. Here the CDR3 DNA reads TGTGCCAGCAGCTGGGACTTCCTGGAGCAGTACTTC.

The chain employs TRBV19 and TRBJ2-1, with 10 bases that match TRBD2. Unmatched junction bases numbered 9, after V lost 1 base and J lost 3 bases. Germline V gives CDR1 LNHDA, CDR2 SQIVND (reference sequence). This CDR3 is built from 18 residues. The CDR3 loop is CASSIGSSGRGGYNEQFF. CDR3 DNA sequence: TGTGCCAGTAGTATAGGGTCTAGCGGGAGAGGTGGCTACAATGAGCAGTTCTTC.

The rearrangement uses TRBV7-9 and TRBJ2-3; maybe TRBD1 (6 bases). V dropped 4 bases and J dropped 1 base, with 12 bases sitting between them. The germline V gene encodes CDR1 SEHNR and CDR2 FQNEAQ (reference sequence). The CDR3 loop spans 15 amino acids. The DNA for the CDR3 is TGTGCCAGCAGCTCCAACAGGGTTGGCACAGATACGCAGTATTTT. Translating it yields CASSSNRVGTDTQYF.

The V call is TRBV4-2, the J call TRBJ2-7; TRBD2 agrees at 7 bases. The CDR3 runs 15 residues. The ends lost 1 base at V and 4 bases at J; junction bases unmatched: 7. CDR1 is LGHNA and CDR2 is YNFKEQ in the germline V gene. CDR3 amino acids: CASSQGGGSPYEQYF. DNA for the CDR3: TGTGCCAGCAGCCAAGGGGGCGGGAGTCCGTACGAGCAGTACTTC.

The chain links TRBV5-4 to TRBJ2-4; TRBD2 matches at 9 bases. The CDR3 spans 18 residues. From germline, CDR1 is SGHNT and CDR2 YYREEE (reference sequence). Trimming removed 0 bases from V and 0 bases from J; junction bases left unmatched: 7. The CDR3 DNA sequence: TGTGCCAGCAGCTTGGGAAGGGCTAGCGGGGAAGCCAAAAACATTCAGTACTTC. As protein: CASSLGRASGEAKNIQYF.

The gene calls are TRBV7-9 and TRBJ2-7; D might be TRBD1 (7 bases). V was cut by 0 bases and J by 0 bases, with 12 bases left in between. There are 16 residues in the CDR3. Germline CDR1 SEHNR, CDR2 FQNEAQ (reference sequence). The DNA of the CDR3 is TGTGCCAGCAGCTTAGCCGGGCGGGACAGCTCCTACGAGCAGTACTTC. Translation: CASSLAGRDSSYEQYF.

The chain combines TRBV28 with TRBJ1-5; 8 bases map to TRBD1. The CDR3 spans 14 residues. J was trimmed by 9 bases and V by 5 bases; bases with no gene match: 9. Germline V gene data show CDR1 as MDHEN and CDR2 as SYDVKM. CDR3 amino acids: CASSLRTGKGPQHF. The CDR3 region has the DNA TGTGCCAGCAGTCTCCGGACAGGGAAGGGGCCCCAGCATTTT.

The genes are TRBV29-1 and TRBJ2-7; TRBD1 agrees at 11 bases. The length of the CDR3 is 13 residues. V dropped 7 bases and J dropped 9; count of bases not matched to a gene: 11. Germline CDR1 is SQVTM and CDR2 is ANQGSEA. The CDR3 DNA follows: TGCAGCGGGGATGGACAGGGGGCCTATTCGCAGTACTTC. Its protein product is CSGDGQGAYSQYF.

In DNA form, the CDR3 reads TGTGCCAGTAGTCCGACTAGCGGGAGCTCCTACGAGCAGTACTTC. Amino acid sequence: CASSPTSGSSYEQYF. This sequence joins TRBV19 and TRBJ2-7, with 12 bases matching TRBD2. The CDR3 is 15 amino acids. Germline CDR1 reads LNHDA; CDR2 reads SQIVND (reference sequence). Trimming at V came to 5 bases and at J to 0 bases, leaving 2 bases not matched to a gene.

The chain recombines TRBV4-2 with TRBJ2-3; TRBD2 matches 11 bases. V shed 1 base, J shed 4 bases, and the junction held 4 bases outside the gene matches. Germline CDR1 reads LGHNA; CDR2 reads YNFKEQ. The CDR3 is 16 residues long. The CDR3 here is CASSQAIAGGPDTQYF. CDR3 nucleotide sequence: TGTGCCAGCAGCCAAGCGATAGCGGGAGGGCCAGATACGCAGTATTTT.

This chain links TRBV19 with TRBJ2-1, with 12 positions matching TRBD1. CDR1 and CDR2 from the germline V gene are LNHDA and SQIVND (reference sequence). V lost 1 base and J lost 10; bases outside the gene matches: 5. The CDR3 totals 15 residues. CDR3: CASSIGDRGLKEQFF. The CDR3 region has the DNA TGTGCCAGTAGTATAGGGGACAGGGGGCTAAAGGAGCAGTTCTTC.

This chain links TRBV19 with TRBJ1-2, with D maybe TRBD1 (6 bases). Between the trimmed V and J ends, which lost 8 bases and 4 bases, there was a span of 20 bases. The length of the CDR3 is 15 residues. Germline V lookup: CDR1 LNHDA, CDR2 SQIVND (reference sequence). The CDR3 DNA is TGTGCCAGTCGGGAAACTACAGGGACGAGCTATGGCTACACCTTC. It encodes CASRETTGTSYGYTF.

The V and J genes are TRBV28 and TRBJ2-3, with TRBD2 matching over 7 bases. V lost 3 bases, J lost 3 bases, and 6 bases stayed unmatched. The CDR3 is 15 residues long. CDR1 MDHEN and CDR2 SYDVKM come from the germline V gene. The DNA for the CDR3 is TGTGCCAGCAGTTTGGGCGGGAGTGGTACAGATACGCAGTATTTT. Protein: CASSLGGSGTDTQYF. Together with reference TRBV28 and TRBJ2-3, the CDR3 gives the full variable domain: DVKVTQSSRYLVKRTGEKVFLECVQDMDHENMFWYRQDPGLGLRLIYFSYDVKMKEKGDIPEGYSVSREKKERFSLILESASTNQTSMYLCASSLGGSGTDTQYFGPGTRLTVL.

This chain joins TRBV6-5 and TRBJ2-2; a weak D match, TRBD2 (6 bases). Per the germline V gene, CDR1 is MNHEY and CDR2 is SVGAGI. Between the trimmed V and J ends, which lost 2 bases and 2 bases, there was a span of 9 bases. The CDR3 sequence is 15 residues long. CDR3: CASSYVGGNTGELFF. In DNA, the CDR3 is TGTGCCAGCAGTTACGTCGGGGGAAACACCGGGGAGCTGTTTTTT.

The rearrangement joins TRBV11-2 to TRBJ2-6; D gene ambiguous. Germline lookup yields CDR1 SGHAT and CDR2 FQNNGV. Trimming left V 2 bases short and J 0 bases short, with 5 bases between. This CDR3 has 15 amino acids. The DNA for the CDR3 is TGTGCCAGCAGCTTACAGGTCTCTGGGGCCAACGTCCTGACTTTC. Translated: CASSLQVSGANVLTF.

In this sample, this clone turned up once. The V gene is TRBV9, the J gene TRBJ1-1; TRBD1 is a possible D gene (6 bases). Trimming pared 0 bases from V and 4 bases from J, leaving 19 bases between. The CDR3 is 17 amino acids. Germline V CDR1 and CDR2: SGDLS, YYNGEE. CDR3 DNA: TGTGCCAGCAGCGTAGAGGGGGGGGCCGCAAGGGCCACTGAAGCTTTCTTT. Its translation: CASSVEGGAARATEAFF.

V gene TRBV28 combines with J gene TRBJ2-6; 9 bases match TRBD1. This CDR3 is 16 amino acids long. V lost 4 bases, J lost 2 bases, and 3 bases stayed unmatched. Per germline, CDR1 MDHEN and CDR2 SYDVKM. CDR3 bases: TGTGCCAGCAGTTCTTACAGGGGGCCTGGGGCCAACGTCCTGACTTTC. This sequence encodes CASSSYRGPGANVLTF.

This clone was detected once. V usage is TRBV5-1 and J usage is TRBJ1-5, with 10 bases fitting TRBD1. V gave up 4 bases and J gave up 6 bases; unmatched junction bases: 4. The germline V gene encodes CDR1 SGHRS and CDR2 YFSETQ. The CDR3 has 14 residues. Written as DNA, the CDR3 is TGCGCCAGCAGCACAGGACAGGGGGGTCAGCCCCAGCATTTT. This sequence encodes CASSTGQGGQPQHF.

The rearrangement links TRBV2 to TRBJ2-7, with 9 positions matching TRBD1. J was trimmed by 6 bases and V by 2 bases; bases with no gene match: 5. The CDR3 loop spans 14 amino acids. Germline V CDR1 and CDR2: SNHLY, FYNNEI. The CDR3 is CASSERTGEAEQYF. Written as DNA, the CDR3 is TGTGCCAGCAGTGAAAGGACAGGGGAGGCCGAGCAGTACTTC.

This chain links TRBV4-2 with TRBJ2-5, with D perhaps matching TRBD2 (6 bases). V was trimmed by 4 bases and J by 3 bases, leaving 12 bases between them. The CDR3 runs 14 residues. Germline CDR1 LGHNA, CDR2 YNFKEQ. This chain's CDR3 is CASSRVEGEETQYF. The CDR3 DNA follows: TGTGCCAGCAGCCGGGTGGAGGGAGAAGAGACCCAGTACTTC.

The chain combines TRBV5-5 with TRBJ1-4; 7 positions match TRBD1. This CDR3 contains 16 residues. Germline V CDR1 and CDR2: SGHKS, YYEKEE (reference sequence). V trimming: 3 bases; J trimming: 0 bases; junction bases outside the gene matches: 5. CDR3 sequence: CASSSVGGATNEKLFF. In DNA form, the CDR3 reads TGTGCCAGCAGCTCAGTAGGGGGCGCAACTAATGAAAAACTGTTTTTT.

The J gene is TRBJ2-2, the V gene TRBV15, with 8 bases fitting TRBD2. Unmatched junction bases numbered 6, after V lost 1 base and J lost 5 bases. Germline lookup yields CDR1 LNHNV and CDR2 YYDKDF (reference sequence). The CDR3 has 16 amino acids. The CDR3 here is CATSRVGTSSTGELFF. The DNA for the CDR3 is TGTGCCACCAGCAGAGTGGGGACTAGTAGTACCGGGGAGCTGTTTTTT.

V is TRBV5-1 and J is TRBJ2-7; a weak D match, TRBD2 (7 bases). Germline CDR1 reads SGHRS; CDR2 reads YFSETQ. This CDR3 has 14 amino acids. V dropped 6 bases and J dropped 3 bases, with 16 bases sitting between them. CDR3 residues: CASTQGGGFYEQYF. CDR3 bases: TGCGCCAGCACCCAGGGAGGGGGTTTCTACGAGCAGTACTTC.

The CDR3, as DNA: TGTGCCAGCAGTTTTGGGACTAGCGGGGCGAACACCGGGGAGCTGTTTTTT. Its translation: CASSFGTSGANTGELFF. The chain couples TRBV28 to TRBJ2-2, with 13 bases matching TRBD2. The length of the CDR3 is 17 residues. The V segment lost 3 bases and the J segment 0 bases; nucleotides outside the gene matches: 1. Germline V gene sequence: CDR1 MDHEN, CDR2 SYDVKM.